The clone carrying this TCR beta chain was seen at least ten times. Cohort assignment relied on participant-reported clinical history. The data derive from a study of blood T cell repertoires in COVID-19. Study summary: Recovered participants had two consecutive negative NP/OP PCR tests, healthcare professional clearance, or symptom resolution. COVID-19 samples, acute and convalescent, were from the United States, Italy and Spain.

Source study methods: Amplified reference gene primers provided the basis for estimating nucleated cell counts. Some clones are missing from TCRdb's copy, which holds only in-frame ones; the method was immunoSEQ multiplex PCR. Clone size and V and J calls were adopted from that table, with D and trimming inferred from the DNA. The table shows 350,000 to 400,000 clones, with approximately 89% occurring only once. The length of the CDR3 is 15 residues. In germline, CDR1 is SGHNT, CDR2 YYREEE (reference sequence). Trimming took 6 bases from V and 5 from J; bases not matched to a gene: 9. Sequencing was done on a sample of PBMCs or T cells enriched from blood (not recorded which). This receptor was obtained from a man between 35 and 55 years old in a cohort exposed to, infected with or recovered from COVID-19 (not recorded which). The chain joins TRBV5-4 to TRBJ2-1, with 9 bases that match TRBD1. Here the CDR3 reads CASKKAGQGDNEQFF. The DNA for the CDR3 is TGTGCCAGCAAAAAGGCGGGACAGGGTGACAATGAGCAGTTCTTC.